This T cell receptor beta chain originates from a study of shared clonotypes between healthy human individuals. Study-level information: The people who gave samples were a couple of women and a few men aged 18 to 49.

Generated by immunoSEQ multiplex PCR, the TCRdb table keeps only in-frame clones and is missing some. This sample yields some 2.1 million clones, of which approximately 95% are seen a single time; 0.13% belongs to the top ten. Healthy adults negative for HIV, lacking recent acute infections or vaccinations, served as donors. CDR3 length equals 13 residues. Germline V gene lookup returns CDR1 SEHNR and CDR2 FQNEAQ (reference sequence). V lost 3 bases and J lost 6, with 8 bases in between. The rearrangement links TRBV7-9 to TRBJ2-2; no clear D gene. This receptor was taken from a man aged 18 to 29 in good health. Sequences were obtained from naive CD4+ T cells sorted from blood. Sample subset: CD45RA+ positively selected. CDR3 DNA: TGTGCCAGCAGCTTTAAGGGTTCCGGGGAGCTGTTTTTT. This sequence encodes CASSFKGSGELFF.